Listed below are T cell receptor beta chains from one sample, sequenced in a study of blood T cell repertoires in COVID-19. Produced via immunoSEQ multiplex PCR; TCRdb's table is partial and in-frame only. The sample shows fewer than 200,000 clones, approximately 90% of them seen only once. The sample taken for sequencing was peripheral blood. These TCRs come from a man between 60 and 70 years old with acute or convalescent COVID-19. Both conserved end residues are trimmed from each CDR3.

v_call	j_call	cdr3_aa
TRBV19	TRBJ2-5	ASSPLSTGGQETQY
TRBV30	TRBJ1-4	AWSPSTGSNEKLF
TRBV11-2	TRBJ2-5	ASSLVRVSGTQY
TRBV11-2	TRBJ2-1	ASSLDLAGGSNEQF
TRBV10-3	TRBJ2-7	ATTMDRESSYEQY
TRBV27	TRBJ2-1	ASRYSGTRSYNEQF
TRBV19	TRBJ1-2	ASSGGANSEGYT
TRBV11-2	TRBJ1-2	ASSLGTHYGYT
TRBV11-2	TRBJ1-4	ASSERTGGMAEKLF
TRBV5-1	TRBJ1-1	ASRDDRVVEAF
TRBV30	TRBJ2-5	AWSPRQGETQY
TRBV6-1	TRBJ2-2	ASSARQGANTGELF
TRBV6-5	TRBJ1-1	ASSWTGGGTEAF
TRBV18	TRBJ1-5	ASSPVTPTGYYQPQH
TRBV27	TRBJ1-1	ASSTTGKLGLDTEAF
TRBV6-4	TRBJ2-1	ASSDGAGGPLNEQF
TRBV6-1	TRBJ1-2	ASSDPGRGEYGYT
TRBV5-1	TRBJ2-3	ASSFGTGLTDTQY
TRBV4-1	TRBJ2-7	ASSQIPGQVSYEQY
TRBV5-6	TRBJ1-2	ASSLFRTAPLTGGYT
TRBV6-5	TRBJ2-1	ASSYGALNNEQF
TRBV6-5	TRBJ1-2	ASREDRSNYGYT
TRBV27	TRBJ2-3	ATKAKGAGDTQY
TRBV6-6	TRBJ1-3	ASGTGTGISGNTIY
TRBV27	TRBJ1-6	ASSLSSTGTRSPLH
TRBV12-3/TRBV12-4	TRBJ1-2	ASSFGQGGGYT
TRBV11-2	TRBJ2-1	ASSVFQGNEQF
TRBV19	TRBJ2-5	ASSTRDKQTQY
TRBV2	TRBJ2-5	ASSQGALGTQY
TRBV7-3	TRBJ2-6	ASTKDGSGSLFSGANVLT
TRBV6-5	TRBJ1-2	ASRFQGTYGYT
TRBV19	TRBJ1-1	ASRSRGGTEAF
TRBV19	TRBJ1-5	ASRRSGQANQPQH
TRBV18	TRBJ2-6	ASSPNFSGANVLT
TRBV30	TRBJ2-3	AWSSGTSQSTDTQY
TRBV5-1	TRBJ1-3	ASSLGAKSSGNTIY
TRBV25-1	TRBJ2-1	ASSELRVADEQF
TRBV6-4	TRBJ2-7	ASALTGNGEQY
TRBV3-1/TRBV3-2	TRBJ2-3	ASSQDISGDTQY
TRBV11-3	TRBJ2-7	ASSRSMTVSYEQY
TRBV11-2	TRBJ1-2	ASSHRDTSGYT
TRBV19	TRBJ1-5	ASNTPGQGYSNQPQH
TRBV14	TRBJ2-7	ASSPFPGEQY
TRBV18	TRBJ2-1	ASSLFSSGSSYNEQF